This TCR beta chain was captured by sequencing in a study of cytomegalovirus exposure and HLA in healthy donors. The PCR used 60 Vbeta and 13 Jbeta primers. Assay used: immunoSEQ multiplex PCR; TCRdb lists only in-frame clones, some missing. The sample has some 170,000 clones; more than 65% are singletons. Study results and limitations: The study assumed roughly uniform donor sequencing depth for presence/absence analyses.

The CDR3 is 15 residues long. Germline V gene data show CDR1 as SGHAT and CDR2 as FQNNGV. The germline V and J ends were trimmed by 0 bases and 4 bases, with 12 bases remaining between them. Whereas donors were nominally healthy upon sampling, unrecorded immune exposures were probable. As concerns this clone: The target antigen is unknown.

The source of this sequence is a man aged 18 to 29 in good health and CMV-seropositive. The rearrangement joins TRBV11-2 to TRBJ1-1; possible D gene TRBD1, 6 bases. The source material was PBMCs. CDR3: CASSLDPGAGTEAFF. DNA of the CDR3: TGTGCCAGCAGCTTAGACCCAGGGGCAGGCACTGAAGCTTTCTTT. The variable domain in full, completed from reference TRBV11-2 and TRBJ1-1, reads EAGVAQSPRYKIIEKRQSVAFWCNPISGHATLYWYQQILGQGPKLLIQFQNNGVVDDSQLPKDRFSAERLKGVDSTLKIQPAKLEDSAVYLCASSLDPGAGTEAFFGQGTRLTVV.